This TCR beta chain originates from a study of T cells after yellow fever vaccination. Study observations and caveats: Reappearance after the booster was seen for most primary-vaccination clones, at 95% to 97% CD4 and roughly 90% CD8.

Using its own MiXCR run on the 5' RACE reads, TCRdb lists one record per CDR3 protein. The data contain a few hundred thousand distinct CDR3 sequences, 8% to 9.5% of them singletons. Trimming pared 4 bases from V and 5 bases from J, leaving 13 bases between. The CDR3 has 14 residues. The germline CDR1 and CDR2 sequences are MDHEN and SYDVKM. As regards this clonotype: The target antigen is unknown.

The sequencing used PBMCs, collected about 49 days after the first yellow fever vaccination. The chain carries TRBV28 and TRBJ2-3, with D tentatively TRBD1 (5 bases). This sequence originates from a young man who received the YFV17D yellow fever vaccine. Here the CDR3 DNA reads TGTGCCAGCAGTTCAGACGACAGAGTAGATACGCAGTATTTT. Translating gives CASSSDDRVDTQYF. The complete variable domain, with remaining parts taken from reference TRBV28 and TRBJ2-3, reads DVKVTQSSRYLVKRTGEKVFLECVQDMDHENMFWYRQDPGLGLRLIYFSYDVKMKEKGDIPEGYSVSREKKERFSLILESASTNQTSMYLCASSSDDRVDTQYFGPGTRLTVL.